Following are 11 T cell receptor beta chains from one sample sequenced in a study of cytomegalovirus exposure and HLA in healthy donors. The PCR ran on 60 Vbeta and 13 Jbeta primers. The method was immunoSEQ multiplex PCR; TCRdb's version includes in-frame clones alone and lacks a portion of them. This table has roughly 150,000 clones, 75% to 80% appearing once. The sequenced sample was PBMCs. Every receptor here comes from a male donor in good health and CMV-seronegative.

The chain carries TRBV28 and TRBJ1-1; D is perhaps TRBD1 (5 bases). Germline lookup yields CDR1 MDHEN and CDR2 SYDVKM. The CDR3 spans 15 residues. V was trimmed by 6 bases and J by 2 bases, leaving 16 bases between them. DNA of the CDR3: TGTGCCAGCAGCCCCGAGATAGGACAAAACACTGAAGCTTTCTTT. Translating it yields CASSPEIGQNTEAFF.

J is TRBJ2-7 and V is TRBV15; a possible D gene is TRBD1 (5 bases). The CDR3 loop spans 14 amino acids. The V end lost 0 bases, the J end lost 3 bases, and 9 bases lay between the germline ends. Germline CDR1 and CDR2: LNHNV and YYDKDF (reference sequence). This chain's CDR3 is CATSREAGHYEQYF. DNA for the CDR3: TGTGCCACCAGCAGAGAGGCAGGACACTACGAGCAGTACTTC. The whole variable domain, remainder taken from reference TRBV15 and TRBJ2-7, is DAMVIQNPRYQVTQFGKPVTLSCSQTLNHNVMYWYQQKSSQAPKLLFHYYDKDFNNEADTPDNFQSRRPNTSFCFLDIRSPGLGDTAMYLCATSREAGHYEQYFGPGTRLTVT.

The chain is built from TRBV9 and TRBJ1-1; TRBD1 is a possible D gene (6 bases). V gave up 3 bases and J gave up 4 bases, with 16 bases separating them. Germline V gene lookup returns CDR1 SGDLS and CDR2 YYNGEE. This CDR3 contains 15 residues. The CDR3 region is CASSGGHRSGTEAFF. The CDR3 DNA reads as TGTGCCAGCAGCGGGGGACATCGAAGCGGCACTGAAGCTTTCTTT.

V usage is TRBV19 and J usage is TRBJ1-1; 7 nucleotides align to TRBD1. The CDR3 has 15 residues. The V and J ends lost 3 bases and 1 base, in that order; junction bases with no gene match: 5. Germline assignment: CDR1 LNHDA and CDR2 SQIVND (reference sequence). CDR3 nucleotides: TGTGCCAGTAGTATGAGGGACAGTTGGAACACTGAAGCTTTCTTT. As protein: CASSMRDSWNTEAFF. Complete variable domain (other parts from reference TRBV19 and TRBJ1-1): DGGITQSPKYLFRKEGQNVTLSCEQNLNHDAMYWYRQDPGQGLRLIYYSQIVNDFQKGDIAEGYSVSREKKESFPLTVTSAQKNPTAFYLCASSMRDSWNTEAFFGQGTRLTVV.

This sequence joins TRBV6-4 and TRBJ2-1; 10 bases fit TRBD2. The CDR3 totals 17 residues. Germline CDR1 reads MRHNA; CDR2 reads SNTAGT. The V and J ends lost 2 bases and 0 bases, in that order; junction bases with no gene match: 4. In DNA form, the CDR3 reads TGTGCCAGCAGTGACGAGCGGGAGGGTAGCTCCTACAATGAGCAGTTCTTC. It is translated as CASSDEREGSSYNEQFF.

This sequence joins TRBV28 and TRBJ1-2, with TRBD1 identical over 8 bases. V was pared by 5 bases and J by 5 bases, with 7 bases of the junction left unmatched. The CDR3 loop spans 14 amino acids. The germline V gene has CDR1 MDHEN and CDR2 SYDVKM. The CDR3 reads CASSGSGGWYGYTF. The CDR3 bases are TGTGCCAGCAGTGGATCAGGGGGCTGGTATGGCTACACCTTC.

The rearrangement uses TRBV9 and TRBJ2-3; 7 positions match TRBD2. Germline V gives CDR1 SGDLS, CDR2 YYNGEE. With 4 bases clipped from V and 2 bases from J, the junction kept 10 bases outside the gene matches. The CDR3 covers 16 residues. The CDR3 nucleotides read TGTGCCAGCAGCCTTAAACCAGCGGGGTACACAGATACGCAGTATTTT. As protein: CASSLKPAGYTDTQYF.

Of note for this clone: At one boundary the junction diverges from the germline segment, which might be a read error. The rearrangement links TRBV7-9 to TRBJ2-7, with 11 bases aligning to TRBD1. Germline CDR1 is SEHNR and CDR2 is FQNEAQ (reference sequence). The CDR3 runs to 16 residues. CDR3: CSSSHPGQGAFHEQYF. CDR3 nucleotide sequence: TGTTCCAGCAGCCATCCCGGACAGGGGGCTTTCCACGAGCAGTACTTC.

The CDR3 sequence is CASSPRTGGGYTF. The CDR3 nucleotides are TGTGCCAGCAGCCCGCGGACAGGCGGTGGCTACACCTTC. This rearrangement joins TRBV9 to TRBJ1-2; 7 bases fit TRBD1. Germline loops: CDR1 SGDLS, CDR2 YYNGEE. This CDR3 spans 13 amino acids. V gave up 4 bases and J gave up 7 bases; unmatched junction bases: 7.

The chain links TRBV7-9 to TRBJ1-5; D unclear. V shed 0 bases and J shed 7 bases, with 10 bases lying between them. The CDR3 spans 14 residues. In germline, CDR1 is SEHNR, CDR2 FQNEAQ (reference sequence). The DNA for the CDR3 is TGTGCCAGCAGCTTAGCGAGCGAGTCACAGCCCCAGCATTTT. Translated, it gives CASSLASESQPQHF.

J is TRBJ2-3 and V is TRBV5-4; 10 positions agree with TRBD2. Per germline, CDR1 SGHNT and CDR2 YYREEE (reference sequence). Unmatched junction bases numbered 5, after V lost 1 base and J lost 3 bases. This CDR3 region has 16 residues. CDR3 sequence (DNA): TGTGCCAGCAGCTTGAATCCGACTAGCGGGACAGATACGCAGTATTTT. It translates to CASSLNPTSGTDTQYF.